The rows below give T cell receptor beta chains drawn from one sample of a study of blood T cell repertoires in COVID-19. Generated by immunoSEQ multiplex PCR, the TCRdb table keeps only in-frame clones and is missing some. Here the sample spans a few hundred thousand clones, 70% to 85% being singletons. Sequenced sample: peripheral blood. These receptors came from a woman between 40 and 50 years old who had recovered from COVID-19. Both conserved end residues are part of each CDR3. A D gene is named only where the DNA matches it firmly. A clone size is listed for some rows: how often the clone was seen (once, few, many), or a class if it is expanded.

D gene	clone size	CDR3 length	J gene	V gene	CDR3 protein	CDR3 DNA
NA	NA	13	TRBJ2-5	TRBV7-2	CASSFPQEGTQYF	TGTGCCAGCAGCTTCCCTCAGGAGGGGACCCAGTACTTC
TRBD1	NA	15	TRBJ1-6	TRBV19	CASSIQGQGNSPLHF	TGTGCCAGTAGTATTCAGGGACAGGGGAATTCACCCCTCCACTTT
NA	NA	15	TRBJ2-3	TRBV4-3	CASSQDLTSTDTQYF	TGCGCCAGCAGCCAAGATTTAACTAGCACAGATACGCAGTATTTT
TRBD1	NA	13	TRBJ2-5	TRBV7-9	CASSQDRAKTQYF	TGTGCCAGCAGCCAGGACAGGGCGAAGACCCAGTACTTC
NA	NA	14	TRBJ1-6	TRBV7-2	CASSSPPTDSPLHF	TGTGCCAGCAGTTCACCCCCGACAGATTCACCCCTCCACTTT
NA	once	13	TRBJ1-2	TRBV7-2	CAAGNMGGFGYTF	TGTGCCGCAGGAAATATGGGGGGGTTCGGCTACACCTTC
TRBD1	NA	15	TRBJ2-2	TRBV10-1	CASSSGQGAIGELFF	TGCGCCAGCAGCTCGGGACAGGGGGCAATCGGGGAGCTGTTTTTT
NA	NA	16	TRBJ2-6	TRBV28	CASTPGPGDGANVLTF	TGTGCCAGCACCCCGGGCCCAGGGGATGGGGCCAACGTCCTGACTTTC
TRBD1	NA	15	TRBJ2-5	TRBV19	CASSMDRGRRETQYF	TGTGCCAGTAGTATGGACAGGGGGCGGCGAGAGACCCAGTACTTC
TRBD1	NA	13	TRBJ2-7	TRBV28	CASSSGGLYEQYF	TGTGCCAGCAGTTCAGGGGGCCTCTACGAGCAGTACTTC
TRBD1	NA	14	TRBJ2-7	TRBV6-5	CASSSWDRVNEQYF	TGTGCCAGCAGTTCGTGGGACAGGGTAAACGAGCAGTACTTC
TRBD1	NA	13	TRBJ1-4	TRBV29-1	CSVVGTGLGKLFF	TGCAGCGTTGTTGGGACAGGGTTGGGAAAACTGTTTTTT
TRBD2	NA	15	TRBJ2-2	TRBV5-5	CASSSTGTSLRELFF	TGTGCCAGCAGCTCCACCGGGACTAGCTTACGGGAGCTGTTTTTT
NA	NA	14	TRBJ1-5	TRBV9	CASSPEEGGVPQHF	TGTGCCAGCAGCCCTGAGGAGGGGGGGGTGCCCCAGCATTTT
TRBD2	once	15	TRBJ2-5	TRBV29-1	CSVAATRGSGETQYF	TGCAGCGTTGCTGCAACACGCGGGAGCGGGGAGACCCAGTACTTC
NA	NA	14	TRBJ2-7	TRBV18	CASSPVGVGDEQYF	TGTGCCAGCTCACCAGTAGGGGTTGGGGACGAGCAGTACTTC
NA	NA	13	TRBJ1-1	TRBV25-1	CASLGRKDTEAFF	TGTGCCAGCTTGGGGCGTAAGGACACTGAAGCTTTCTTT
TRBD1	few	15	TRBJ1-6	TRBV25-1	CASSALDRESSPLHF	TGTGCCAGCAGCGCGCTGGACAGGGAGTCTTCACCCCTCCACTTT
TRBD2	NA	20	TRBJ2-2	TRBV11-2	CASSLDELAGRPSGTGELFF	TGTGCCAGCAGCTTAGATGAACTAGCGGGGAGGCCTTCGGGCACCGGGGAGCTGTTTTTT
NA	NA	13	TRBJ2-1	TRBV4-3	CASSRIRGHEQFF	TGCGCCAGCAGCCGAATAAGGGGCCATGAGCAGTTCTTC
NA	NA	14	TRBJ2-7	TRBV7-2	CASSSGTVGGEQYF	TGTGCCAGCAGCTCCGGGACCGTGGGGGGCGAGCAGTACTTC
TRBD1	once	18	TRBJ2-2	TRBV5-1	CASSLAAAGTGNTGELFF	TGCGCCAGCAGCTTGGCCGCAGCCGGGACAGGGAACACCGGGGAGCTGTTTTTT
TRBD2	NA	17	TRBJ2-1	TRBV18	CASSPGAGTSGGGEQFF	TGTGCCAGCTCACCCGGGGCCGGGACTAGCGGGGGCGGTGAGCAGTTCTTC
NA	NA	16	TRBJ2-2	TRBV1	CTSSQGVQGDTGELFF	TGCACCAGCAGCCAAGGGGTACAGGGGGACACCGGGGAGCTGTTTTTT
NA	NA	13	TRBJ1-1	TRBV7-2	CASSWATNTEAFF	TGTGCCAGCAGTTGGGCTACGAACACTGAAGCTTTCTTT
NA	NA	17	TRBJ1-5	TRBV11-3	CASSLDRRGESNQPQHF	TGTGCCAGCAGCTTAGATAGGCGGGGGGAAAGCAATCAGCCCCAGCATTTT
NA	NA	15	TRBJ1-4	TRBV29-1	CSVRPARTGGEKLFF	TGCAGCGTTAGGCCCGCTAGGACCGGGGGGGAAAAACTGTTTTTT
NA	NA	18	TRBJ1-1	TRBV28	CASIHNPGRRAEGTEAFF	TGTGCCAGCATCCATAACCCCGGAAGACGCGCGGAGGGCACTGAAGCTTTCTTT
TRBD1	once	16	TRBJ1-2	TRBV28	CASSDYGQGGVDGYTF	TGTGCCAGCAGTGATTACGGACAGGGAGGGGTGGATGGCTACACCTTC
TRBD1	NA	15	TRBJ2-7	TRBV4-2	CASSLIRTGGHEQYF	TGTGCCAGCAGCCTAATTAGGACAGGGGGCCACGAGCAGTACTTC
NA	NA	15	TRBJ1-2	TRBV19	CASSIKTGSYYGYTF	TGTGCCAGTAGTATAAAGACAGGAAGCTACTATGGCTACACCTTC
TRBD2	NA	15	TRBJ2-3	TRBV13	CASSLLRGGPDTQYF	TGTGCCAGCAGCTTATTACGGGGGGGCCCAGATACGCAGTATTTT
TRBD1	NA	15	TRBJ1-1	TRBV27	CASSARTGGYTEAFF	TGTGCCAGCAGTGCGAGGACAGGGGGCTACACTGAAGCTTTCTTT
TRBD1	NA	14	TRBJ2-5	TRBV11-2	CASSPTGGLETQYF	TGTGCCAGCAGCCCGACAGGGGGTCTAGAGACCCAGTACTTC
NA	NA	15	TRBJ2-5	TRBV19	CASSWRVGGQETQYF	TGTGCCAGTAGTTGGAGGGTGGGGGGCCAAGAGACCCAGTACTTC
NA	NA	14	TRBJ2-3	TRBV18	CASSPASVADTQYF	TGTGCCAGCTCACCAGCTAGCGTCGCAGATACGCAGTATTTT
TRBD2	NA	14	TRBJ2-3	TRBV4-3	CASRRSGGGDTQYF	TGCGCCAGCAGACGTAGCGGGGGTGGAGATACGCAGTATTTT
NA	NA	13	TRBJ2-6	TRBV5-5	CASSIGQADVLTF	TGTGCCAGCAGCATAGGACAAGCCGACGTCCTGACTTTC
NA	NA	14	TRBJ2-3	TRBV6-5	CASVYQRRTDTQYF	TGTGCCAGCGTCTACCAGCGGCGCACAGATACGCAGTATTTT
NA	NA	15	TRBJ1-3	TRBV6-1	CASSEVSTIRNTIYF	TGTGCCAGCAGTGAAGTCAGTACAATTAGAAACACCATATATTTT
TRBD2	NA	15	TRBJ2-1	TRBV4-3	CASSQGLAGVHEQFF	TGCGCCAGCAGCCAAGGCCTAGCGGGGGTTCATGAGCAGTTCTTC
TRBD1	NA	15	TRBJ1-4	TRBV9	CASSVEGTGDEKLFF	TGTGCCAGCAGCGTAGAGGGGACAGGGGATGAAAAACTGTTTTTT
TRBD2	NA	11	TRBJ2-7	TRBV20-1	CSVGGAYEQYF	TGCAGTGTTGGGGGGGCCTACGAGCAGTACTTC
NA	NA	15	TRBJ2-5	TRBV19	CASSIRRGSVETQYF	TGTGCCAGTAGTATAAGACGGGGTTCAGTGGAGACCCAGTACTTC
TRBD1	NA	15	TRBJ2-3	TRBV3-1/TRBV3-2	CASSPQGVVSDTQYF	TGTGCCAGCAGCCCCCAGGGGGTAGTATCAGATACGCAGTATTTT
NA	NA	13	TRBJ1-4	TRBV2	CASQTMTGEKLFF	TGTGCCAGCCAAACCATGACTGGTGAAAAACTGTTTTTT
TRBD2	NA	15	TRBJ2-2	TRBV10-2	CASVWGTSGTGELFF	TGCGCCAGCGTCTGGGGGACTAGTGGCACCGGGGAGCTGTTTTTT
NA	NA	15	TRBJ1-3	TRBV3-1/TRBV3-2	CASSRGPLSGNTIYF	TGTGCCAGCAGCCGGGGCCCTCTCTCTGGAAACACCATATATTTT
TRBD2	NA	16	TRBJ2-2	TRBV6-5	CASSYSWAGGTGELFF	TGTGCCAGCAGTTACTCGTGGGCGGGAGGGACCGGGGAGCTGTTTTTT
TRBD1	NA	15	TRBJ2-7	TRBV9	CASSVAGTGEREQYF	TGTGCCAGCAGCGTAGCGGGGACAGGGGAGCGCGAGCAGTACTTC
NA	NA	13	TRBJ1-6	TRBV6-5	CASSLAWGTPLHF	TGTGCCAGCAGCCTAGCTTGGGGAACACCCCTCCACTTT
TRBD2	NA	16	TRBJ2-5	TRBV19	CASSKGLAGEQETQYF	TGTGCCAGTAGTAAAGGACTAGCGGGGGAACAAGAGACCCAGTACTTC